This entry concerns a single T cell receptor beta chain. TCRdb's table, derived via immunoSEQ multiplex PCR, lists solely in-frame clones and lacks some. The sample includes about 26,000 clones, around 90% of them seen just once. The sample is drawn from a study of blood T cell repertoires in COVID-19. At the level of the study: The study drew acute and convalescent COVID-19 samples from the United States, Italy and Spain.

Looked up from germline, CDR1 is LGHNA and CDR2 is YSLEER. Germline trimming cut 3 bases from V and 4 bases from J; bases unmatched to any gene: 7. The CDR3 has 15 amino acids. The chain is built from TRBV4-3 and TRBJ1-1; 8 bases line up with TRBD1. The TCR comes from a man between 65 and 85 years old with acute or convalescent COVID-19. Source material: peripheral blood. CDR3 sequence reads: CASSQDRARGTEAFF. For the CDR3, the DNA is TGCGCCAGCAGCCAGGACAGGGCGAGAGGCACTGAAGCTTTCTTT.